The 4 T cell receptor beta chains presented below share a single source sample, sequenced in a study of beta chain features in type 1 diabetes. Sequencing targeted expressed TCRB transcripts, as all isolated RNA had been reverse transcribed. Using immunoSEQ multiplex PCR, the repertoire was profiled, and TCRdb retains in-frame clones only, with some absent. The data show hundreds of thousands of clones, approximately 31% seen once. The sequenced sample was naive CD4+ T cells from blood. The receptor source for this set is a man between 18 and 29 years old in good health.

There are a few counts of this clone. This chain joins TRBV18 and TRBJ2-1; a possible D gene is TRBD1 (6 bases). V gave up 3 bases and J gave up 6 bases, with 12 bases separating them. This CDR3 region has 14 residues. Germline V CDR1 and CDR2: KGHSH, LQKENI. The CDR3 bases are TGTGCCAGCTCACCTGTGGACAGACCCAATGAGCAGTTCTTC. Amino acid sequence: CASSPVDRPNEQFF.

J is TRBJ2-4 and V is TRBV11-2; D is uncertain. Between the trimmed V and J ends, which lost 3 bases and 1 base, there was a span of 7 bases. CDR3 length equals 14 residues. CDR1 SGHAT and CDR2 FQNNGV come from the germline V gene. The CDR3 nucleotides are TGTGCCAGCAGCTTCTGGGTTGCCAAAAACATTCAGTACTTC. Its protein product is CASSFWVAKNIQYF.

This clone was found a few times. Germline and junction disagree at one end, which may indicate a read error. J is TRBJ2-7 and V is TRBV10-3; tentative D call: TRBD1 (5 bases). The length of the CDR3 is 10 residues. The germline gives CDR1 ENHRY, CDR2 SYGVKD. The CDR3 region is CAISDSDRRF. The CDR3 region has the DNA TGTGCCATCAGTGATTCTGACAGACGGTTC.

This chain joins TRBV7-9 and TRBJ1-2, with D unclear. Germline CDR1 SEHNR, CDR2 FQNEAQ (reference sequence). Trimming stripped 5 bases from V and 6 bases from J, with 4 bases between. The CDR3 covers 10 residues. The CDR3 DNA sequence: TGTGCCAGCAGCACCAATGGCTACACCTTC. Its translation: CASSTNGYTF.